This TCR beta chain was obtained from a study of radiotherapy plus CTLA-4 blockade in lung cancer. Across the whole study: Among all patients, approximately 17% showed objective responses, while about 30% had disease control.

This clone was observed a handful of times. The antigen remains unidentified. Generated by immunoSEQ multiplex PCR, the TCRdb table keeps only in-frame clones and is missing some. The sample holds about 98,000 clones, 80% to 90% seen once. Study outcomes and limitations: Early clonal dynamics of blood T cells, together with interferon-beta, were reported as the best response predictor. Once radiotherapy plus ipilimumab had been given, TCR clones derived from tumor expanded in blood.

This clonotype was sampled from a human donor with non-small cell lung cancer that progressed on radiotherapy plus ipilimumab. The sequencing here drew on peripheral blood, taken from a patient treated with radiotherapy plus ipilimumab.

The CDR3 protein is CASSLGRGSQPQHF. The CDR3 coding sequence is TGTGCCAGCAGTTTAGGCAGGGGGAGCCAGCCCCAGCATTTT. The chain recombines TRBV6-5 with TRBJ1-5, with 7 positions matching TRBD1. Germline V CDR1 and CDR2: MNHEY, SVGAGI. CDR3 length: 14 residues. The ends lost 4 bases at V and 7 bases at J; junction bases unmatched: 7.